This TCR beta chain was sequenced during a study of T cell changes during pregnancy in multiple sclerosis. The V and J ends lost 0 bases and 7 bases, in that order; junction bases with no gene match: 9. The V gene's germline CDR1 is LGHNT and CDR2 FRNRAP. The CDR3 runs 17 residues. The method was immunoSEQ multiplex PCR; TCRdb's version includes in-frame clones alone and lacks a portion of them. The repertoire consists of under 130,000 clones, with roughly nine tenths occurring once and the leading ten covering about 0.89%. V and J are TRBV12-5 and TRBJ1-5, with TRBD1 matching 10 bases. Source: peripheral blood, taken after pregnancy. The clonotype originates from a female donor with multiple sclerosis, enrolled in a pregnancy study. CDR3 amino acids: CASGLVPQTGGRQPQHF. CDR3 bases: TGTGCTAGTGGTTTGGTACCCCAGACAGGGGGCAGGCAGCCCCAGCATTTT.